One and the same sample provided the 29 T cell receptor beta chains below, sequenced in a study of blood T cell repertoires in COVID-19. The method was immunoSEQ multiplex PCR; TCRdb's version includes in-frame clones alone and lacks a portion of them. The sample holds under 300,000 clones; around 90% are singletons and the top ten take 2.3%. The sequenced sample consisted of PBMCs or T cells enriched from blood (not recorded which). Receptors were obtained from a middle-aged woman with acute COVID-19.

The chain carries TRBV2 and TRBJ1-2; possibly TRBD1 for D (6 bases). Germline V gives CDR1 SNHLY, CDR2 FYNNEI. V dropped 5 bases and J dropped 6 bases, with 13 bases sitting between them. This CDR3 region has 13 residues. The CDR3 here is CASSTGRRDGYTF. CDR3 nucleotides: TGTGCCAGCAGTACAGGGCGCCGGGATGGCTACACCTTC. Supplemented by reference TRBV2 and TRBJ1-2, the full variable domain reads EPEVTQTPSHQVTQMGQEVILRCVPISNHLYFYWYRQILGQKVEFLVSFYNNEISEKSEIFDDQFSVERPDGSNFTLKIRSTKLEDSAMYFCASSTGRRDGYTFGSGTRLTVV.

The chain employs TRBV5-4 and TRBJ2-3; a weak D match, TRBD2 (5 bases). The CDR3 is made up of 15 amino acids. V gave up 0 bases and J gave up 0 bases, with 8 bases separating them. Per germline, CDR1 SGHNT and CDR2 YYREEE (reference sequence). The CDR3 sequence is CASSLAGGSTDTQYF. The CDR3 region has the DNA TGTGCCAGCAGCTTGGCCGGAGGCAGCACAGATACGCAGTATTTT.

This clone was detected only a few times. This chain joins TRBV18 and TRBJ2-5, with TRBD1 matching 7 bases. From germline, CDR1 is KGHSH and CDR2 LQKENI. Trimming took 5 bases from V and 4 from J; bases not matched to a gene: 13. The CDR3 length is 16 residues. The CDR3 nucleotides are TGTGCCAGCTCAGCAGGCCGACAGGGATCTCGAGAGACCCAGTACTTC. Translated, it gives CASSAGRQGSRETQYF.

V usage is TRBV10-3 and J usage is TRBJ2-7; 7 nucleotides line up with TRBD1. Germline CDR1 and CDR2: ENHRY and SYGVKD. V shed 6 bases and J 2 bases; nucleotides not matched to a gene: 4. The CDR3 loop spans 13 amino acids. The CDR3 reads CAISGGQAYEQYF. CDR3 in DNA: TGTGCCATCAGCGGTGGACAGGCCTACGAGCAGTACTTC.

This clone was seen a single time. The chain has TRBV9 and TRBJ2-7; TRBD1 aligns across 7 bases. This CDR3 contains 14 residues. V lost 3 bases and J lost 7; bases outside the gene matches: 10. CDR1 and CDR2 (germline): SGDLS, YYNGEE. CDR3 in amino acids: CASSASPTGSEQYF. CDR3 coding DNA: TGTGCCAGCAGCGCGAGCCCGACAGGGAGTGAGCAGTACTTC.

The rearrangement joins TRBV11-3 to TRBJ2-3, with D hard to call. V lost 3 bases and J lost 2, with 6 bases in between. The CDR3 runs to 13 residues. The germline gives CDR1 SGHNT, CDR2 YENEEA. The CDR3 nucleotides are TGTGCCAGCAGCTTCGTCTACACAGATACGCAGTATTTT. This codes for CASSFVYTDTQYF.

The chain joins TRBV5-8 to TRBJ2-3, with D tentatively TRBD1 (6 bases). The CDR3 spans 15 residues. Trimming cost V 0 bases and J 1 base, with 9 bases left between them. Germline CDR1 and CDR2: SGHTS and YDEGEE. DNA of the CDR3: TGTGCCAGCAGCTTGGGGGACAAAGGCACAGATACGCAGTATTTT. Translated: CASSLGDKGTDTQYF.

The rearrangement links TRBV7-3 to TRBJ2-7; perhaps TRBD1 as D (5 bases). V was cut by 1 base and J by 2 bases, with 9 bases left in between. Germline CDR1 SGHTA, CDR2 FQGTGA. This CDR3 is 14 amino acids long. Written as DNA, the CDR3 is TGTGCCAGCAGCTTAAACCCAGGGCCCTACGAGCAGTACTTC. This codes for CASSLNPGPYEQYF.

DNA for the CDR3: TGTGCCAGCAGCCCTAGCGGGGGCACAGATACGCAGTATTTT. Residues: CASSPSGGTDTQYF. The chain carries TRBV11-3 and TRBJ2-3; 9 bases map to TRBD2. The V gene's germline CDR1 is SGHNT and CDR2 YENEEA. The CDR3 consists of 14 residues. The ends lost 5 bases at V and 1 base at J; junction bases unmatched: 1.

J is TRBJ2-7 and V is TRBV11-2; 14 nucleotides line up with TRBD2. Trimming cost V 5 bases and J 2 bases; bases outside gene matches: 5. CDR3 length: 16 amino acids. The germline V gene has CDR1 SGHAT and CDR2 FQNNGV. The CDR3 DNA reads TGTGCCAGCAGCATGGGACTAGCGGGAGATCCCTACGAGCAGTACTTC. Protein product: CASSMGLAGDPYEQYF. Supplemented by reference TRBV11-2 and TRBJ2-7, the full variable domain reads EAGVAQSPRYKIIEKRQSVAFWCNPISGHATLYWYQQILGQGPKLLIQFQNNGVVDDSQLPKDRFSAERLKGVDSTLKIQPAKLEDSAVYLCASSMGLAGDPYEQYFGPGTRLTVT.

The V and J genes are TRBV27 and TRBJ1-5, with 8 bases lining up with TRBD1. This CDR3 comprises 15 residues. V gave up 1 base and J gave up 6 bases; unmatched junction bases: 5. Germline V gene lookup returns CDR1 MNHEY and CDR2 SMNVEV (reference sequence). The CDR3 here is CASSLWQGAGQPQHF. The CDR3 coding sequence is TGTGCCAGCAGTTTATGGCAGGGGGCAGGTCAGCCCCAGCATTTT.

The chain uses TRBV6-5 and TRBJ1-5, with D unclear. V lost 6 bases and J 2 bases, leaving 14 bases between the germline ends. The CDR3 is made up of 15 amino acids. Germline V gene lookup returns CDR1 MNHEY and CDR2 SVGAGI. The CDR3 loop is CASSLRSPGNQPQHF. The CDR3 DNA is TGTGCCAGCAGCCTACGATCCCCTGGCAATCAGCCCCAGCATTTT.

The chain is built from TRBV29-1 and TRBJ2-5; TRBD2 matches 12 bases. This CDR3 contains 14 residues. After removal of 4 bases from V and 5 bases from J, the junction contained 5 bases not matched to a gene. Germline values: CDR1 SQVTM, CDR2 ANQGSEA. The CDR3 loop reads CSVAGTSGRETQYF. The CDR3 DNA follows: TGCAGCGTTGCCGGGACTAGCGGGCGGGAGACCCAGTACTTC.

The gene calls are TRBV6-5 and TRBJ1-1; a possible D gene is TRBD1 (5 bases). Trimming shortened V by 0 bases and J by 7 bases, and 15 bases separated the two germline ends. The CDR3 is 15 residues long. Germline V gene data show CDR1 as MNHEY and CDR2 as SVGAGI. The CDR3 loop is CASSYSSGRTGEAFF. The CDR3 coding sequence is TGTGCCAGCAGTTACTCGTCAGGCAGAACAGGTGAAGCTTTCTTT.

V gene TRBV6-6 combines with J gene TRBJ1-1; 8 bases match TRBD1. Trimming at V came to 6 bases and at J to 5 bases, leaving 8 bases not matched to a gene. This CDR3 has 14 amino acids. Germline CDR1 is MNHNY and CDR2 is SVGAGI (reference sequence). CDR3 nucleotides: TGTGCCAGCAGAGACAGGGGTGGGGGGACTGAAGCTTTCTTT. This gives the protein CASRDRGGGTEAFF.

The table lists this clone with a few counts. The V gene is TRBV6-5, the J gene TRBJ2-3; D unresolved. CDR1 is MNHEY, CDR2 SVGAGI, per germline. There are 15 residues in the CDR3. With 0 bases removed from V and 6 bases from J, the gap between germline ends came to 13 bases. The CDR3 DNA is TGTGCCAGCAGTTACTCGGTGGCCGCACGCGATACGCAGTATTTT. This sequence encodes CASSYSVAARDTQYF.

The rearrangement links TRBV7-9 to TRBJ2-7; 13 bases fit TRBD2. Trimming took 5 bases from V and 5 from J; bases not matched to a gene: 6. This CDR3 has 15 amino acids. Germline V gene sequence: CDR1 SEHNR, CDR2 FQNEAQ (reference sequence). The CDR3 sequence: CASSGTSGRANEQYF. The CDR3 coding sequence is TGTGCCAGCAGCGGTACTAGCGGGAGGGCCAACGAGCAGTACTTC.

This chain links TRBV3-1 (or the pseudogene TRBV3-2) with TRBJ2-2, with D perhaps matching TRBD2 (6 bases). CDR3 length equals 16 residues. Germline V lookup: CDR1 LGHDT, CDR2 YNNKEL (reference sequence). Trimming stripped 8 bases from V and 4 bases from J, with 20 bases between. CDR3 in amino acids: CASCPLGGTGTGELFF. CDR3 DNA sequence: TGTGCCAGCTGCCCCCTCGGTGGGACTGGCACCGGGGAGCTGTTTTTT.

Here the CDR3 reads CASSMTGIYGYTF. CDR3 nucleotides: TGTGCCAGTAGTATGACAGGGATCTATGGCTACACCTTC. This chain links TRBV19 with TRBJ1-2; 7 positions match TRBD1. The V and J ends lost 3 bases and 4 bases, in that order; junction bases with no gene match: 2. CDR3 length: 13 amino acids. The V gene's germline CDR1 is LNHDA and CDR2 SQIVND (reference sequence).

The J gene is TRBJ2-1, the V gene TRBV2; 11 nucleotides match TRBD1. The CDR3 loop spans 19 amino acids. V was pared by 2 bases and J by 8 bases, with 17 bases of the junction left unmatched. Germline V CDR1 and CDR2: SNHLY, FYNNEI. This chain's CDR3 is CASSETDAPPGQGADEQFF. The CDR3 bases are TGTGCCAGCAGTGAAACCGACGCGCCGCCCGGACAGGGGGCCGATGAGCAGTTCTTC.

This clone has more than one count but fewer than ten. The chain is built from TRBV18 and TRBJ2-1; D might be TRBD2 (5 bases). The ends were cut back, 1 base at V and 0 bases at J, with 13 bases in the middle. The CDR3 runs 17 residues. The germline CDR1 and CDR2 sequences are KGHSH and LQKENI. DNA for the CDR3: TGTGCCAGCTCACCACTAATCGGACTCTACTCCTACAATGAGCAGTTCTTC. Residues: CASSPLIGLYSYNEQFF. Based on the CDR3 plus reference TRBV18 and TRBJ2-1, the full variable domain is NAGVMQNPRHLVRRRGQEARLRCSPMKGHSHVYWYRQLPEEGLKFMVYLQKENIIDESGMPKERFSAEFPKEGPSILRIQQVVRGDSAAYFCASSPLIGLYSYNEQFFGPGTRLTVL.

This clone has only one observation. The chain uses TRBV3-1 (or the pseudogene TRBV3-2) and TRBJ1-2; possibly TRBD1 for D (5 bases). V was clipped by 7 bases and J by 2 bases, with 17 bases between them. This CDR3 spans 15 amino acids. CDR1 LGHDT and CDR2 YNNKEL come from the germline V gene (reference sequence). The CDR3 is CASILDRIQNYGYTF. The CDR3 region has the DNA TGTGCCAGCATCCTAGACAGAATCCAAAACTATGGCTACACCTTC.

The rearrangement links TRBV30 to TRBJ2-1; TRBD1 matches 8 bases. The CDR3 consists of 15 residues. The germline CDR1 and CDR2 sequences are GTSNPN and SVGIG (reference sequence). V was pared by 0 bases and J by 4 bases, with 5 bases of the junction left unmatched. The CDR3 here is CAWSVRTGRYNEQFF. The DNA for the CDR3 is TGTGCCTGGAGTGTACGGACAGGGAGGTACAATGAGCAGTTCTTC.

The V call is TRBV7-2, the J call TRBJ1-6, with D tentatively TRBD1 (6 bases). Germline assignment: CDR1 SGHTA and CDR2 FQGNSA. V lost 4 bases, J lost 8 bases, and 18 bases lay in between. The length of the CDR3 is 16 residues. CDR3 in DNA: TGTGCCAGCAGCTCATTAGGGGTACAGGGTGATTCACCCCTCCACTTT. It specifies CASSSLGVQGDSPLHF.

The chain employs TRBV4-2 and TRBJ2-7; D might be TRBD1 (6 bases). Deletions cut 0 bases from V and 7 bases from J, with 13 bases between. Per the germline V gene, CDR1 is LGHNA and CDR2 is YNFKEQ. The CDR3 consists of 14 residues. The CDR3 is CASSQDYRTEEQYF. CDR3 nucleotides: TGTGCCAGCAGCCAAGATTACCGGACAGAGGAGCAGTACTTC.

The table lists this clone with a count of one. The rearrangement joins TRBV25-1 to TRBJ1-2; D may be TRBD1 (6 bases). V lost 1 base to trimming and J lost 5 bases, with 14 bases between them. Germline assignment: CDR1 MGHDK and CDR2 SYGVNS. The CDR3 runs to 15 residues. For the CDR3, the DNA is TGTGCCAGCAGTGAATCGGGACACGAACTTTATGGCTACACCTTC. Translating it yields CASSESGHELYGYTF.

V usage is TRBV7-9 and J usage is TRBJ2-2; D might be TRBD2 (6 bases). V was clipped by 1 base and J by 5 bases, with 11 bases between them. The CDR3 covers 15 residues. Germline V CDR1 and CDR2: SEHNR, FQNEAQ (reference sequence). The CDR3 loop reads CASSLERAGTGELFF. As DNA, the CDR3 is TGTGCCAGCAGCTTAGAGCGGGCTGGGACCGGGGAGCTGTTTTTT. The whole variable domain, filled in from reference TRBV7-9 and TRBJ2-2, reads DTGVSQNPRHKITKRGQNVTFRCDPISEHNRLYWYRQTLGQGPEFLTYFQNEAQLEKSRLLSDRFSAERPKGSFSTLEIQRTEQGDSAMYLCASSLERAGTGELFFGEGSRLTVL.

V gene TRBV27 combines with J gene TRBJ2-2; D is possibly TRBD2 (6 bases). CDR3 size: 16 residues. The V and J ends lost 3 bases and 5 bases respectively, with 16 bases between them. Per the germline V gene, CDR1 is MNHEY and CDR2 is SMNVEV (reference sequence). CDR3 in DNA: TGTGCCAGCAGTTTTGGAGTAGCGGTGAATACCGGGGAGCTGTTTTTT. Translating gives CASSFGVAVNTGELFF.

The gene calls are TRBV5-1 and TRBJ1-2; D might be TRBD1 (5 bases). The CDR3 loop spans 13 amino acids. Germline CDR1 SGHRS, CDR2 YFSETQ. Trimming took off 0 bases at V and 6 bases at J, with 9 bases between the two ends. The CDR3 loop is CASSLGAQDGYTF. DNA for the CDR3: TGCGCCAGCAGCTTGGGCGCACAGGATGGCTACACCTTC. The variable domain in full, completed from reference TRBV5-1 and TRBJ1-2, reads KAGVTQTPRYLIKTRGQQVTLSCSPISGHRSVSWYQQTPGQGLQFLFEYFSETQRNKGNFPGRFSGRQFSNSRSEMNVSTLELGDSALYLCASSLGAQDGYTFGSGTRLTVV.